A single sample gave rise to the 24 T cell receptor beta chains below, sequenced in a study of radiotherapy plus CTLA-4 blockade in lung cancer. Clones were read by immunoSEQ multiplex PCR, and TCRdb kept only the in-frame ones, dropping some. This repertoire shows 12,000 to 15,000 clones, around 70% found once; its top ten account for roughly 50%. The input for sequencing was peripheral blood, taken from a patient treated with radiotherapy plus ipilimumab. The origin of the receptors is a human donor with non-small cell lung cancer whose response to radiotherapy plus ipilimumab could not be evaluated.

The genes are TRBV5-6 and TRBJ1-5; D is perhaps TRBD1 (5 bases). This CDR3 contains 17 residues. Trimming shortened V by 1 base and J by 1 base, and 15 bases separated the two germline ends. CDR1 and CDR2 from the germline V gene are SGHDT and YYEEEE. CDR3 region: CASSLRVGAISNQPQHF. In nucleotides, the CDR3 is TGTGCCAGCAGCTTGAGGGTTGGGGCCATAAGCAATCAGCCCCAGCATTTT.

For the CDR3, the DNA is TGCGCCAGCAGCTTGTACCAGGGGAGTAGCTATGGCTACACCTTC. Protein sequence: CASSLYQGSSYGYTF. The chain has TRBV5-1 and TRBJ1-2, with D possibly being TRBD1 (6 bases). The germline V gene has CDR1 SGHRS and CDR2 YFSETQ. The V end was cut by 1 base, the J end by 4 bases, with 14 bases between. The CDR3 spans 15 residues.

The CDR3 region is CASSLGGEASGELFF. The CDR3, as DNA: TGTGCCAGCAGCTTAGGCGGGGAGGCTTCCGGGGAGCTGTTTTTT. V gene TRBV7-2 combines with J gene TRBJ2-2, with D perhaps matching TRBD2 (6 bases). This CDR3 has 15 residues. Trimming pared 1 base from V and 6 bases from J, leaving 12 bases between. Germline V gene sequence: CDR1 SGHTA, CDR2 FQGNSA.

V usage is TRBV19 and J usage is TRBJ1-3; the D is unclear. CDR3 size: 17 residues. V was shortened by 4 bases and J by 5 bases, with 21 bases between the two germline ends. The germline V gene has CDR1 LNHDA and CDR2 SQIVND (reference sequence). In DNA form, the CDR3 reads TGTGCCAGTAGTACTACTTACGACATAGCGGGTAGAAACACCATATATTTT. This translates into CASSTTYDIAGRNTIYF.

The chain carries TRBV28 and TRBJ2-7; 8 bases line up with TRBD1. The CDR3 totals 14 residues. In germline, CDR1 is MDHEN, CDR2 SYDVKM. Trimming at V came to 5 bases and at J to 4 bases, leaving 7 bases not matched to a gene. CDR3 sequence reads: CASSPAGQAYEQYV. CDR3 nucleotide sequence: TGTGCCAGCAGTCCCGCGGGACAGGCGTACGAGCAGTACGTC.

This chain links TRBV5-8 with TRBJ2-3; the D gene is possibly TRBD1 (6 bases). V shed 0 bases and J shed 0 bases, with 11 bases lying between them. The CDR3 loop spans 16 amino acids. CDR1 and CDR2 from the germline V gene are SGHTS and YDEGEE. The CDR3 DNA sequence: TGTGCCAGCAGCTTGGGCGACAGGCAAAGCACAGATACGCAGTATTTT. This gives the protein CASSLGDRQSTDTQYF.

DNA for the CDR3: TGCAGTGCCGACAGATCCGGGGAGCTGTTTTTT. It translates to CSADRSGELFF. The rearrangement joins TRBV20-1 to TRBJ2-2, with TRBD1 as a possible D gene (5 bases). Trimming removed 6 bases from V and 6 bases from J, with 8 bases in between. The CDR3 consists of 11 residues. In germline, CDR1 is DFQATT, CDR2 SNEGSKA (reference sequence).

V usage is TRBV28 and J usage is TRBJ1-5, with a weak D call TRBD1 (6 bases). Trimming took 5 bases from V and 3 from J, leaving 14 bases between them. This CDR3 has 15 amino acids. Germline CDR1 and CDR2: MDHEN and SYDVKM. CDR3: CASSTTGMYNQPQHF. The CDR3 DNA follows: TGTGCCAGCAGTACTACAGGGATGTACAATCAGCCCCAGCATTTT.

CDR3 residues: CASSSSIPTGGKLNTEAFF. CDR3 coding DNA: TGTGCCAGCTCATCGTCCATACCGACAGGGGGCAAATTGAACACTGAAGCTTTCTTT. V and J are TRBV18 and TRBJ1-1; 10 positions match TRBD1. V was pared by 5 bases and J by 0 bases, with 15 bases of the junction left unmatched. There are 19 residues in the CDR3. Germline V lookup: CDR1 KGHSH, CDR2 LQKENI. The variable domain in full, completed from reference TRBV18 and TRBJ1-1, reads NAGVMQNPRHLVRRRGQEARLRCSPMKGHSHVYWYRQLPEEGLKFMVYLQKENIIDESGMPKERFSAEFPKEGPSILRIQQVVRGDSAAYFCASSSSIPTGGKLNTEAFFGQGTRLTVV.

The V and J genes are TRBV7-2 and TRBJ2-5, with TRBD2 matching 9 bases. Germline CDR1 reads SGHTA; CDR2 reads FQGNSA. CDR3 length: 17 amino acids. Losses at the gene ends were 4 bases for V and 1 base for J; bases not matched to a gene: 10. CDR3 region: CASSSRSGGRLQETQYF. Here the CDR3 DNA reads TGTGCCAGCAGCTCTCGCAGCGGGGGGCGACTCCAAGAGACCCAGTACTTC. The variable domain in full, completed from reference TRBV7-2 and TRBJ2-5, reads GAGVSQSPSNKVTEKGKDVELRCDPISGHTALYWYRQSLGQGLEFLIYFQGNSAPDKSGLPSDRFSAERTGGSVSTLTIQRTQQEDSAVYLCASSSRSGGRLQETQYFGPGTRLLVL.

The gene calls are TRBV5-1 and TRBJ2-5; TRBD2 matches at 10 bases. Germline CDR1 reads SGHRS; CDR2 reads YFSETQ. Trimming removed 2 bases from V and 6 bases from J; junction bases left unmatched: 1. The CDR3 consists of 13 residues. CDR3 sequence reads: CASSLAGGQTQYF. The CDR3 nucleotides are TGCGCCAGCAGCTTAGCGGGGGGGCAGACCCAGTACTTC.

The V call is TRBV27, the J call TRBJ1-6; D is ambiguous. Germline values: CDR1 MNHEY, CDR2 SMNVEV (reference sequence). This CDR3 spans 13 amino acids. The V gene lost 8 bases and the J gene lost 7 bases, with 12 bases spanning the gap. CDR3: CASWQVGNSPLHF. CDR3 coding DNA: TGTGCCAGCTGGCAGGTTGGAAATTCACCCCTCCACTTT.

Judged by abundance, this clone is medium-sized. The chain combines TRBV4-3 with TRBJ2-2; D ambiguous. The CDR3 sequence is 15 residues long. The V end was cut by 0 bases, the J end by 1 base, with 6 bases between. Per germline, CDR1 LGHNA and CDR2 YSLEER. The CDR3 here is CASSQDRGNTGELFF. CDR3 DNA sequence: TGCGCCAGCAGCCAAGATCGAGGGAACACCGGGGAGCTGTTTTTT.

This sequence joins TRBV11-2 and TRBJ2-3, with 15 nucleotides matching TRBD2. The length of the CDR3 is 17 residues. J gave up 5 bases and V 5 bases, and 8 bases lay outside the gene matches. Germline V gene lookup returns CDR1 SGHAT and CDR2 FQNNGV. CDR3 bases: TGTGCCAGCAGCCTCGGACTAGCGGGGGGGCCGGTAGATACGCAGTATTTT. Amino acid sequence: CASSLGLAGGPVDTQYF.

The V and J genes are TRBV11-2 and TRBJ1-2; TRBD1 might be the D (6 bases). Germline CDR1 is SGHAT and CDR2 is FQNNGV. CDR3 length: 13 residues. V dropped 5 bases and J dropped 4 bases, with 11 bases sitting between them. CDR3 sequence: CASSNRVAYGYTF. The CDR3 DNA follows: TGTGCCAGCAGCAACAGGGTGGCCTATGGCTACACCTTC.

The chain employs TRBV5-4 and TRBJ1-4, with TRBD1 matching over 8 bases. Germline loops: CDR1 SGHNT, CDR2 YYREEE (reference sequence). The ends lost 7 bases at V and 4 bases at J; junction bases unmatched: 9. The CDR3 contains 15 residues. The CDR3 bases are TGTGCCAGCTTTTCGACAGGGGCCGGTAATGAAAAACTGTTTTTT. Its translation: CASFSTGAGNEKLFF. The whole variable domain, remainder taken from reference TRBV5-4 and TRBJ1-4, is ETGVTQSPTHLIKTRGQQVTLRCSSQSGHNTVSWYQQALGQGPQFIFQYYREEENGRGNFPPRFSGLQFPNYSSELNVNALELDDSALYLCASFSTGAGNEKLFFGSGTQLSVL.

The rearrangement links TRBV13 to TRBJ1-2; 9 nucleotides match TRBD1. The J segment lost 8 bases and the V segment lost 0 bases, leaving 4 bases of the junction unmatched. The CDR3 contains 14 residues. Germline V CDR1 and CDR2: PRHDT, FYEKMQ (reference sequence). The CDR3 reads CASSLGRGQGGYTF. CDR3 nucleotide sequence: TGTGCCAGCAGCTTAGGCCGGGGACAGGGAGGCTACACCTTC.

The chain has TRBV27 and TRBJ2-5; D might be TRBD2 (6 bases). Per germline, CDR1 MNHEY and CDR2 SMNVEV (reference sequence). Trimming pared 2 bases from V and 4 bases from J, leaving 17 bases between. The CDR3 sequence is 16 residues long. CDR3 sequence (DNA): TGTGCCAGCAGTTTACTGGACCAACTCGGGAGAGAGACCCAGTACTTC. Translation: CASSLLDQLGRETQYF.

V is TRBV6-1 and J is TRBJ2-3; 10 positions match TRBD1. The germline V gene has CDR1 MNHNS and CDR2 SASEGT. J gave up 6 bases and V 6 bases, and 9 bases lay outside the gene matches. The CDR3 loop spans 15 amino acids. Here the CDR3 DNA reads TGTGCCAGCAGACGCCGGGACAGGGGCCCCGATACGCAGTATTTT. Its translation: CASRRRDRGPDTQYF.

This clone was recorded only once. The chain joins TRBV2 to TRBJ1-1; no clear D gene. Per germline, CDR1 SNHLY and CDR2 FYNNEI. The CDR3 has 11 residues. V was shortened by 6 bases and J by 1 base, with 3 bases between the two germline ends. DNA of the CDR3: TGTGCCAGCAGACAGAACACTGAAGCTTTCTTT. This translates into CASRQNTEAFF.

The rearrangement links TRBV18 to TRBJ1-2, with D possibly matching TRBD1 (6 bases). The CDR3 loop spans 14 amino acids. The germline V gene encodes CDR1 KGHSH and CDR2 LQKENI. The germline V and J ends were trimmed by 3 bases and 2 bases, with 10 bases remaining between them. The chain's CDR3 is CASSPGQDNYGYTF. The CDR3 DNA is TGTGCCAGCTCACCGGGACAAGACAACTATGGCTACACCTTC.

This clone was detected only a few times. V usage is TRBV11-2 and J usage is TRBJ1-4; a possible D gene is TRBD1 (5 bases). This CDR3 is built from 15 residues. Germline CDR1 SGHAT, CDR2 FQNNGV. The V end lost 0 bases, the J end lost 3 bases, and 8 bases lay between the germline ends. In nucleotides, the CDR3 is TGTGCCAGCAGCTTAGACAGGGTCGCTAATGAAAAACTGTTTTTT. Its translation: CASSLDRVANEKLFF.

This clone occurred once. The rearrangement links TRBV28 to TRBJ1-2, with 7 nucleotides matching TRBD1. This CDR3 comprises 14 residues. The J segment lost 8 bases and the V segment lost 5 bases, leaving 11 bases of the junction unmatched. Per the germline V gene, CDR1 is MDHEN and CDR2 is SYDVKM. The CDR3 DNA reads as TGTGCCAGCAGTCCGCTCACAGGGGTTAGCGGCTACACCTTC. This encodes CASSPLTGVSGYTF.

The chain joins TRBV5-6 to TRBJ2-1; tentatively, D is TRBD2 (7 bases). This CDR3 is built from 12 residues. The V end was cut by 3 bases, the J end by 9 bases, with 10 bases between. From germline, CDR1 is SGHDT and CDR2 YYEEEE. The CDR3 bases are TGTGCCAGCAGCTGGGGAGGGGGTGAGCAGTTCTTC. It translates to CASSWGGGEQFF.